The rows below give T cell receptor beta chains drawn from one sample of a study of blood T cell repertoires in COVID-19. Profiling relied on immunoSEQ multiplex PCR, and the TCRdb table lists in-frame clones only, not all of them. Of 220,000 or so clones detected, around 86% appear once; the ten largest clones hold around 1.9%. The sample was PBMCs or T cells enriched from blood (not recorded which). The receptors derive from a woman aged 45-65 years who had recovered from COVID-19. The CDR3 runs from the conserved cysteine through the conserved F or W. A D gene is named only where the DNA matches it firmly. A row's size may be missing; if present it is once, few, many or a size class.

.	TRBV28	.	TRBJ2-1	CASTRVGAPVVEQFF	TGTGCCAGCACTAGAGTAGGGGCTCCAGTAGTTGAGCAGTTCTTC
once	TRBV19	.	TRBJ2-3	CASSRPRGADTQYF	TGTGCCAGTAGTAGACCCAGGGGGGCAGATACGCAGTATTTT
.	TRBV4-3	TRBD1	TRBJ2-5	CASSLTTGGWETQYF	TGCGCCAGCAGCCTTACGACAGGGGGCTGGGAGACCCAGTACTTC
.	TRBV7-9	.	TRBJ1-4	CASSLQGLENEKLFF	TGTGCCAGCAGCCTGCAGGGGCTCGAAAATGAAAAACTGTTTTTT
.	TRBV18	TRBD1	TRBJ1-1	CASSPGQGGNTEAFF	TGTGCCAGCTCACCAGGACAGGGAGGGAACACTGAAGCTTTCTTT
once	TRBV6-6	TRBD1	TRBJ1-2	CASTPHLDREDDGYTF	TGTGCCAGCACCCCCCACTTGGACAGGGAGGACGATGGCTACACCTTC
.	TRBV18	.	TRBJ1-2	CASSPSEGAYGYTF	TGTGCCAGCTCACCGTCTGAGGGCGCCTATGGCTACACCTTC
.	TRBV7-2	.	TRBJ1-5	CASSLGPSNQPQHF	TGTGCCAGCAGCTTAGGGCCTAGCAATCAGCCCCAGCATTTT
.	TRBV21-1	.	TRBJ2-7	CASTPGRDRDYEQYF	TGTGCCAGCACTCCAGGTCGGGACAGGGATTACGAGCAGTACTTC
.	TRBV30	TRBD1	TRBJ1-5	CAWSVGTGNQPQHF	TGTGCCTGGAGTGTAGGGACAGGGAATCAGCCCCAGCATTTT
.	TRBV19	.	TRBJ1-5	CASSLRAQDYNQPQHF	TGTGCCAGTAGTCTCCGGGCCCAGGACTACAATCAGCCCCAGCATTTT
.	TRBV4-3	.	TRBJ1-6	CASSQDGQYSPLHF	TGCGCCAGCAGCCAAGATGGCCAATATTCACCCCTCCACTTT
.	TRBV11-2	TRBD2	TRBJ2-5	CASSLGLATKTQYF	TGTGCCAGCAGCCTCGGACTAGCCACGAAGACCCAGTACTTC
.	TRBV10-3	.	TRBJ2-7	CAISADSPSTLYF	TGTGCCATCAGTGCGGACAGTCCATCAACTCTGTACTTC
.	TRBV27	.	TRBJ2-3	CASSLRGGTDTQYF	TGTGCCAGCAGTTTACGTGGGGGGACAGATACGCAGTATTTT
.	TRBV7-2	.	TRBJ2-1	CASSLNGDNEQFF	TGTGCCAGCAGCTTAAACGGGGACAATGAGCAGTTCTTC
.	TRBV3-1/TRBV3-2	.	TRBJ1-3	CASSLYGDTIYF	TGTGCCAGCAGCCTTTACGGTGACACCATATATTTT
.	TRBV27	.	TRBJ2-7	CASSLFGGSYEQYF	TGTGCCAGCAGTTTATTCGGGGGCTCCTACGAGCAGTACTTC
once	TRBV11-2	TRBD1	TRBJ1-2	CASSVQGVGYGYTF	TGTGCCAGCAGCGTACAGGGGGTCGGGTATGGCTACACCTTC
few	TRBV30	TRBD1	TRBJ1-2	CAWSGRLRTGGQYGYTF	TGTGCCTGGAGTGGGCGGTTGCGGACAGGGGGCCAATATGGCTACACCTTC
.	TRBV7-2	.	TRBJ1-5	CASSAGLQDDQPQHF	TGTGCCAGCAGCGCGGGACTTCAAGACGATCAGCCCCAGCATTTT
.	TRBV11-2	.	TRBJ1-2	CASSRDRIGGYTF	TGTGCCAGCAGCCGCGACAGGATTGGTGGCTACACCTTC
.	TRBV6-5	.	TRBJ1-4	CASSSPGLLEKLFF	TGTGCCAGCAGTTCCCCGGGACTGCTTGAAAAACTGTTTTTT
.	TRBV6-5	TRBD1	TRBJ1-2	CASSRTDRGYGYTF	TGTGCCAGCAGCCGAACGGACAGGGGATATGGCTACACCTTC
once	TRBV7-2	.	TRBJ1-1	CASSLAQLAGTEAFF	TGTGCCAGCAGCTTAGCTCAACTAGCGGGGACTGAAGCTTTCTTT
.	TRBV5-4	TRBD2	TRBJ2-1	CASSLGGRAYNEQFF	TGTGCCAGCAGCTTAGGCGGGAGGGCCTACAATGAGCAGTTCTTC
.	TRBV19	.	TRBJ1-5	CASSMRAGDSNQPQHF	TGTGCCAGTAGTATGAGGGCGGGGGATAGCAATCAGCCCCAGCATTTT
.	TRBV28	TRBD2	TRBJ2-5	CASSVGGAEETQYF	TGTGCCAGCAGCGTCGGGGGGGCGGAAGAGACCCAGTACTTC
.	TRBV11-3	.	TRBJ1-1	CASSLLAEEKNTEAFF	TGTGCCAGCAGCTTATTGGCAGAAGAAAAGAACACTGAAGCTTTCTTT
.	TRBV11-2	.	TRBJ1-5	CASSGNRRGLLQPQHF	TGTGCCAGCAGCGGGAACCGGCGGGGATTGCTTCAGCCCCAGCATTTT
.	TRBV11-3	.	TRBJ2-5	CASSSRDNQETQYF	TGTGCCAGCAGCTCTCGGGACAACCAAGAGACCCAGTACTTC
.	TRBV18	TRBD1	TRBJ2-1	CASSPATGGYEQFF	TGTGCCAGCTCACCAGCAACAGGGGGATATGAGCAGTTCTTC
.	TRBV11-3	TRBD2	TRBJ2-1	CASSPRMGGAGGHNEQFF	TGTGCCAGCAGCCCCCGAATGGGGGGAGCGGGAGGGCACAATGAGCAGTTCTTC
.	TRBV28	.	TRBJ2-6	CASSQTAGRSGANVLTF	TGTGCCAGCAGCCAAACAGCAGGGAGGTCTGGGGCCAACGTCCTGACTTTC
few	TRBV13	TRBD2	TRBJ2-3	CASSGRLAGVVRSTDTQYF	TGTGCCAGCAGCGGTCGACTAGCGGGAGTGGTTAGGTCCACAGATACGCAGTATTTT
.	TRBV12-5	.	TRBJ1-6	CASGQGQSNSPLHF	TGTGCTAGTGGCCAAGGACAATCGAATTCACCCCTCCACTTT
.	TRBV7-2	TRBD1	TRBJ1-2	CASSQDRAGYGYTF	TGTGCCAGCAGCCAGGACAGGGCCGGCTATGGCTACACCTTC
.	TRBV5-1	TRBD2	TRBJ2-1	CASSGLAGANNEQFF	TGCGCCAGCAGCGGACTAGCGGGAGCCAACAATGAGCAGTTCTTC
.	TRBV7-2	.	TRBJ2-5	CASSLFRNQETQYF	TGTGCCAGCAGCCTGTTCAGGAACCAAGAGACCCAGTACTTC
.	TRBV6-1	.	TRBJ1-4	CASSEGQFNEKLFF	TGTGCCAGCAGTGAAGGACAGTTTAATGAAAAACTGTTTTTT
.	TRBV11-2	.	TRBJ2-3	CASSLEGLSDTQYF	TGTGCCAGCAGCTTAGAGGGCCTGTCGGATACGCAGTATTTT
.	TRBV5-6	TRBD2	TRBJ2-7	CASSRVLAGGRNSYEQYF	TGTGCCAGCAGCCGAGTTCTAGCGGGAGGGCGAAACTCCTACGAGCAGTACTTC
.	TRBV7-3	.	TRBJ2-7	CASSPTGLSSYEQYF	TGTGCCAGCAGTCCGACGGGACTCTCGTCCTACGAGCAGTACTTC
.	TRBV12-3/TRBV12-4	.	TRBJ1-1	CASSFSGNTEAFF	TGTGCCAGCAGTTTCAGCGGGAACACTGAAGCTTTCTTT
.	TRBV30	TRBD2	TRBJ2-1	CAWSLGGRVRNEQFF	TGTGCCTGGAGTTTGGGCGGGAGGGTGCGGAATGAGCAGTTCTTC
few	TRBV7-2	.	TRBJ1-2	CASSSRRGDGYTF	TGTGCCAGCAGCTCCCGTCGGGGGGATGGCTACACCTTC
.	TRBV7-3	TRBD2	TRBJ2-7	CASSVGGGEQYF	TGTGCCAGCAGCGTAGGCGGGGGCGAGCAGTACTTC
.	TRBV12-3/TRBV12-4	.	TRBJ2-7	CASSSATDYEQYF	TGTGCCAGCAGTTCGGCGACAGACTACGAGCAGTACTTC
.	TRBV7-8	.	TRBJ2-7	CASSQRGTGEVEYF	TGTGCCAGCAGCCAAAGAGGCACGGGAGAGGTCGAGTACTTC
.	TRBV6-5	.	TRBJ1-5	CASSSGLGGQGAQHF	TGTGCCAGCAGTTCCGGGTTAGGGGGACAAGGGGCCCAGCATTTT
.	TRBV19	.	TRBJ1-4	CASSIAETGRANEKLFF	TGTGCCAGTAGTATAGCCGAGACAGGCCGGGCTAATGAAAAACTGTTTTTT
.	TRBV27	.	TRBJ2-5	CASSLVGGRETQYF	TGTGCCAGCAGTTTGGTTGGGGGCCGGGAGACCCAGTACTTC
.	TRBV10-3	TRBD1	TRBJ1-5	CAISPDRGEGQPQHF	TGTGCCATCAGCCCAGACAGGGGAGAAGGTCAGCCCCAGCATTTT
.	TRBV2	.	TRBJ1-4	CASSEGQLRERGEKLFF	TGTGCCAGCAGTGAGGGGCAACTGAGAGAGCGGGGTGAAAAACTGTTTTTT
.	TRBV5-6	.	TRBJ1-6	CASSFGTASRSPLHF	TGTGCCAGCAGCTTCGGCACAGCCTCTCGTTCACCCCTCCACTTT
.	TRBV11-1	TRBD1	TRBJ2-2	CASSQTGQTGELFF	TGTGCCAGCAGCCAGACAGGGCAGACCGGGGAGCTGTTTTTT
.	TRBV6-4	TRBD1	TRBJ1-2	CASSDGDRGFKGYTF	TGTGCCAGCAGTGACGGCGACAGGGGGTTTAAAGGCTACACCTTC
once	TRBV3-1/TRBV3-2	.	TRBJ2-2	CASSPQGPFSANTGELFF	TGTGCCAGCAGCCCACAGGGTCCTTTCTCCGCGAACACCGGGGAGCTGTTTTTT
.	TRBV29-1	TRBD1	TRBJ2-1	CAIAPPLTGRSYNEQFF	TGCGCAATCGCTCCACCTTTGACAGGGCGCTCCTACAATGAGCAGTTCTTC
.	TRBV24-1	.	TRBJ1-2	CATSERQFYGYTF	TGTGCCACCAGTGAACGACAGTTCTATGGCTACACCTTC